Below, 25 T cell receptor beta chains from the same sample are listed, as sequenced in a study of human T cells and chemical hapten exposure. Time point reported: pre-sensitization, week 0. Described treatment: therapeutic diphenylcyclopropenone sensitization with weekly scalp DPC. MiXCR, applied by TCRdb to the RACE reads, yields one record per CDR3 protein. Of about 380,000 distinct CDR3 sequences in the sample, approximately 5.1% were seen once. Specimen: whole blood, collected in connection with sensitization to the hapten diphenylcyclopropenone (DPC). All receptors derive from a woman between 50 and 59 years old with alopecia areata. Some clones in this sample may be carry-over from other donors' samples.

This clonotype showed up just a few times. The chain carries TRBV11-2 and TRBJ2-3; TRBD2 aligns across 9 bases. This CDR3 region has 15 residues. Germline CDR1 SGHAT, CDR2 FQNNGV. After removal of 5 bases from V and 5 bases from J, the junction contained 8 bases not matched to a gene. DNA of the CDR3: TGTGCCAGCAGCATTAGCGGGAGTCCCCAAGATACGCAGTATTTT. It yields the protein CASSISGSPQDTQYF.

Ten or more counts support this clonotype. The chain links TRBV7-2 to TRBJ2-3; D is unclear. The V end lost 5 bases, the J end lost 2 bases, and 5 bases lay between the germline ends. This CDR3 spans 12 amino acids. Germline-derived CDR1 and CDR2 are SGHTA and FQGNSA. The CDR3 DNA is TGTGCCAGCAGCACCTACACAGATACGCAGTATTTT. Protein sequence: CASSTYTDTQYF.

This clonotype occurred many times. The V call is TRBV28, the J call TRBJ2-7; the D gene is possibly TRBD2 (6 bases). The CDR3 extends over 12 amino acids. Germline assignment: CDR1 MDHEN and CDR2 SYDVKM. The V gene lost 10 bases and the J gene lost 3 bases, with 13 bases spanning the gap. CDR3 protein: CAIRAGSYEQYF. The CDR3 DNA follows: TGTGCCATCCGGGCCGGGAGCTACGAGCAGTACTTC. Full variable domain (outside the CDR3, taken from reference TRBV28 and TRBJ2-7): DVKVTQSSRYLVKRTGEKVFLECVQDMDHENMFWYRQDPGLGLRLIYFSYDVKMKEKGDIPEGYSVSREKKERFSLILESASTNQTSMYLCAIRAGSYEQYFGPGTRLTVT.

This clonotype was recorded many times. The chain combines TRBV10-3 with TRBJ1-2; D is uncertain. CDR1 is ENHRY and CDR2 is SYGVKD in the germline V gene. The CDR3 sequence is 11 residues long. V lost 3 bases, J lost 8 bases, and 7 bases lay in between. CDR3 nucleotide sequence: TGTGCCATCAGTGACCTACCCGGCTACACCTTC. As protein: CAISDLPGYTF.

At least ten counts were recorded for this clonotype. This rearrangement joins TRBV9 to TRBJ2-7; D not resolved. The V and J ends lost 4 bases and 3 bases respectively, with 17 bases between them. The CDR3 runs 15 residues. Germline loops: CDR1 SGDLS, CDR2 YYNGEE. The CDR3 here is CASSPRVTGFYEQYF. CDR3 coding DNA: TGTGCCAGCAGCCCCCGGGTAACGGGCTTCTACGAGCAGTACTTC.

V usage is TRBV28 and J usage is TRBJ1-5; TRBD1 matches 7 bases. Germline trimming cut 6 bases from V and 11 bases from J; bases unmatched to any gene: 10. CDR1 and CDR2 from the germline V gene are MDHEN and SYDVKM. The CDR3 extends over 13 amino acids. The CDR3: CASRAGQSRTQHF. CDR3 nucleotide sequence: TGTGCCAGCAGGGCGGGACAGTCTCGGACCCAGCATTTT.

V and J are TRBV6-5 and TRBJ2-1; TRBD2 matches at 9 bases. V shed 8 bases, J shed 7 bases, and the junction held 12 bases outside the gene matches. Germline loops: CDR1 MNHEY, CDR2 SVGAGI. This CDR3 comprises 15 residues. In DNA form, the CDR3 reads TGTGCCAGCGGGAGGTCGGGTAGCGGGAGTAATGAGCAGTTCTTC. This sequence encodes CASGRSGSGSNEQFF.

Ten or more counts support this clonotype. The chain carries TRBV7-2 and TRBJ1-1; 8 nucleotides agree with TRBD1. CDR3 length: 15 amino acids. Germline CDR1 SGHTA, CDR2 FQGNSA. V lost 1 base, J lost 6 bases, and 7 bases stayed unmatched. CDR3 in amino acids: CASSLEQGVLAEAFF. The CDR3 DNA sequence: TGTGCCAGCAGCTTAGAACAGGGGGTTTTGGCTGAAGCTTTCTTT.

This clonotype was observed many times. The chain uses TRBV3-1 and TRBJ2-3; D is undetermined. The CDR3 is 13 residues long. CDR1 is LGHDT and CDR2 is YNNKEL in the germline V gene (reference sequence). V lost 2 bases and J 3 bases, leaving 6 bases between the germline ends. The CDR3 nucleotides read TGTGCCAGCAGCCAACAAGGAACAGATACGCAGTATTTT. Translation: CASSQQGTDTQYF.

This chain joins TRBV2 and TRBJ2-7; D assignment may be TRBD1 or TRBD2 (5 bases each). Trimming took off 10 bases at V and 5 bases at J, with 15 bases between the two ends. Per the germline V gene, CDR1 is SNHLY and CDR2 is FYNNEI. The CDR3 extends over 12 amino acids. This CDR3 is CAIIGARDEQYF. The CDR3 DNA reads TGTGCCATCATCGGGGCTCGGGACGAGCAGTACTTC. The entire variable domain, with the rest obtained from reference TRBV2 and TRBJ2-7, is as follows: EPEVTQTPSHQVTQMGQEVILRCVPISNHLYFYWYRQILGQKVEFLVSFYNNEISEKSEIFDDQFSVERPDGSNFTLKIRSTKLEDSAMYFCAIIGARDEQYFGPGTRLTVT.

This clonotype has a handful of counts. The rearrangement links TRBV7-2 to TRBJ2-5; D is unclear. Looked up from germline, CDR1 is SGHTA and CDR2 is FQGNSA. There are 14 residues in the CDR3. Deletions cut 4 bases from V and 5 bases from J, with 14 bases between. The CDR3 DNA reads TGTGCCAGCAGCTCCTCACGAGGCCTGGAGACCCAGTACTTC. This gives the protein CASSSSRGLETQYF. The full variable domain, with the rest looked up from reference TRBV7-2 and TRBJ2-5, is GAGVSQSPSNKVTEKGKDVELRCDPISGHTALYWYRQSLGQGLEFLIYFQGNSAPDKSGLPSDRFSAERTGGSVSTLTIQRTQQEDSAVYLCASSSSRGLETQYFGPGTRLLVL.

This clonotype appeared a few times. V is TRBV7-2 and J is TRBJ1-5; D possibly corresponds to TRBD1 (6 bases). The CDR3 covers 15 residues. The germline V gene encodes CDR1 SGHTA and CDR2 FQGNSA. Trimming cost V 1 base and J 5 bases, with 12 bases left between them. Written as DNA, the CDR3 is TGTGCCAGCAGCTTAGTCCGGGGGGCCGATCAGCCCCAGCATTTT. It codes for CASSLVRGADQPQHF.

V and J are TRBV5-1 and TRBJ2-7; either TRBD1 or TRBD2 may supply D (6 bases each). The V gene's germline CDR1 is SGHRS and CDR2 YFSETQ. The CDR3 is 16 amino acids. V was cut by 0 bases and J by 3 bases, with 16 bases left in between. In DNA, the CDR3 is TGCGCCAGCAGCTTGGAAGGTCGGGGGCAATACTACGAGCAGTACTTC. This encodes CASSLEGRGQYYEQYF.

The J gene is TRBJ1-2, the V gene TRBV7-2, with D possibly being TRBD1 (6 bases). The CDR3 has 15 residues. The V end lost 1 base, the J end lost 2 bases, and 11 bases lay between the germline ends. Germline loops: CDR1 SGHTA, CDR2 FQGNSA. CDR3 residues: CASSLVEGQNYGYTF. Here the CDR3 DNA reads TGTGCCAGCAGCTTAGTAGAGGGACAAAACTATGGCTACACCTTC.

This chain joins TRBV29-1 and TRBJ1-5; no firm D call. The CDR3 is made up of 16 amino acids. Germline V CDR1 and CDR2: SQVTM, ANQGSEA. V was shortened by 7 bases and J by 1 base, with 20 bases between the two germline ends. CDR3 nucleotide sequence: TGCAGCGGCCCTCCCGGTCGTCCATCGAGCAATCAGCCCCAGCATTTT. Amino acids: CSGPPGRPSSNQPQHF.

This clonotype was picked up a small number of times. The chain has TRBV6-2 or TRBV6-3 and TRBJ2-2; 7 positions match TRBD2. The junction had 6 bases not matched to a gene; V was cut back by 6 bases and J by 8 bases. Germline CDR1 reads MNHEY; CDR2 reads SVGEGT. The CDR3 loop spans 13 amino acids. The CDR3 nucleotides are TGTGCCAGCAGGATCGCGGGGGTTGGGGAGCTGTTTTTT. Protein product: CASRIAGVGELFF.

This clonotype was observed many times. The chain uses TRBV28 and TRBJ2-4; 9 nucleotides agree with TRBD2. J lost 10 bases, V lost 3 bases, and 7 bases had no gene match. The germline gives CDR1 MDHEN, CDR2 SYDVKM. This CDR3 has 14 amino acids. The CDR3 reads CASSFWREGEIQYF. DNA for the CDR3: TGTGCCAGCAGTTTTTGGCGGGAGGGAGAGATTCAGTACTTC.

This chain uses TRBV18 with TRBJ1-2, with 7 bases aligning to TRBD1. The CDR3 spans 15 residues. After removal of 2 bases from V and 6 bases from J, the junction contained 9 bases not matched to a gene. CDR1 and CDR2 from the germline V gene are KGHSH and LQKENI. As DNA, the CDR3 is TGTGCCAGCTCACCAAGGGACAGTCCTAGGGATGGCTACACCTTC. It encodes CASSPRDSPRDGYTF. The complete variable domain, with remaining parts taken from reference TRBV18 and TRBJ1-2, reads NAGVMQNPRHLVRRRGQEARLRCSPMKGHSHVYWYRQLPEEGLKFMVYLQKENIIDESGMPKERFSAEFPKEGPSILRIQQVVRGDSAAYFCASSPRDSPRDGYTFGSGTRLTVV.

This clonotype was counted only a few times. The chain combines TRBV7-2 with TRBJ1-1, with 9 bases aligning to TRBD1. This CDR3 is built from 16 residues. V lost 3 bases to trimming and J lost 0 bases; unmatched junction nucleotides: 5. Germline loops: CDR1 SGHTA, CDR2 FQGNSA. DNA for the CDR3: TGTGCCAGCAGCTTTCCCGGGACAGGGATGAACACTGAAGCTTTCTTT. Its protein is CASSFPGTGMNTEAFF.

This clonotype was seen ten or more times. V usage is TRBV4-1 and J usage is TRBJ1-3; a weak D match, TRBD1 (5 bases). In germline, CDR1 is MGHRA, CDR2 YSYEKL. Between the trimmed V and J ends, which lost 0 bases and 2 bases, there was a span of 20 bases. The CDR3 runs 19 residues. CDR3 loop: CASSQELGAGDQAGNTIYF. As DNA, the CDR3 is TGCGCCAGCAGCCAAGAGTTGGGCGCGGGGGATCAGGCTGGAAACACCATATATTTT.

This clonotype was seen ten or more times. V gene TRBV24-1 combines with J gene TRBJ2-1, with 8 bases matching TRBD1. Per the germline V gene, CDR1 is KGHDR and CDR2 is SFDVKD. Trimming at V came to 5 bases and at J to 3 bases, leaving 8 bases not matched to a gene. The CDR3 has 16 amino acids. The CDR3 region has the DNA TGTGCCACCAGTGGTTCTCCGGGACAGGACTACAATGAGCAGTTCTTC. Translated, it gives CATSGSPGQDYNEQFF.

The sample holds a few counts of this clonotype. The chain is built from TRBV11-1 and TRBJ2-1; D tentatively fits TRBD1 or TRBD2 (5 bases each). The germline gives CDR1 SGHAT, CDR2 FQDESV (reference sequence). Trimming pared 2 bases from V and 4 bases from J, leaving 12 bases between. The CDR3 contains 15 residues. CDR3 bases: TGTGCCAGCAGCTTACTCGGGACCCTTTACAATGAGCAGTTCTTC. Translation gives CASSLLGTLYNEQFF.

This clonotype has at least ten counts. The V call is TRBV7-9, the J call TRBJ1-4; 9 bases are shared with TRBD1. CDR3 length equals 16 residues. Trimming cost V 2 bases and J 3 bases; bases outside gene matches: 4. Germline CDR1 SEHNR, CDR2 FQNEAQ (reference sequence). The CDR3 spells CASSLHRGRPNEKLFF. The CDR3 coding sequence is TGTGCCAGCAGCTTACACAGGGGGCGGCCTAATGAAAAACTGTTTTTT.

This clonotype appeared a few times. This sequence joins TRBV28 and TRBJ2-3; 8 bases map to TRBD2. The CDR3 has 16 amino acids. The ends lost 7 bases at V and 5 bases at J; junction bases unmatched: 14. Germline V gene lookup returns CDR1 MDHEN and CDR2 SYDVKM. The CDR3 nucleotides are TGTGCCAGCAAACCAGCGGGGCTAGCGGGCCGAGATACGCAGTATTTT. It translates to CASKPAGLAGRDTQYF.

This clonotype was seen many times. The rearrangement links TRBV16 to TRBJ1-2; no clear D gene. This CDR3 region has 14 residues. V was clipped by 2 bases and J by 6 bases, with 13 bases between them. Germline values: CDR1 KGHSY, CDR2 FQNENV. The CDR3 region has the DNA TGTGCCAGCAGCCAAAAGGTTGGAGGGAATGGCTACACCTTC. Residues: CASSQKVGGNGYTF.